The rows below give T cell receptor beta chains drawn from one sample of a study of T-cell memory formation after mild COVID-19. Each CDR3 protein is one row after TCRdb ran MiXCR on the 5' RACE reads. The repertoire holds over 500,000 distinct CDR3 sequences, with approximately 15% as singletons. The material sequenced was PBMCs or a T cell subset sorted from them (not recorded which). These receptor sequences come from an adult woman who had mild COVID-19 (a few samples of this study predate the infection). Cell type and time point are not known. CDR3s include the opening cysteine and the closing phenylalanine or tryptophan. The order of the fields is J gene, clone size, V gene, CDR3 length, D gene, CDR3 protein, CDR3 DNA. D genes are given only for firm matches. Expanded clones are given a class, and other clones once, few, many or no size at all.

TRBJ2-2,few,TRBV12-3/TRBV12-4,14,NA,CASSSGFHTGELFF,TGTGCCAGCAGTTCTGGCTTCCACACCGGGGAGCTGTTTTTT
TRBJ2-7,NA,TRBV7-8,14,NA,CASSPRGRAYEQYF,TGTGCCAGCAGCCCACGGGGACGGGCCTACGAGCAGTACTTC
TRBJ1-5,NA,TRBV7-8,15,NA,CASSPSQGWGQPQHF,TGTGCCAGCAGCCCGTCACAGGGCTGGGGTCAGCCCCAGCATTTT
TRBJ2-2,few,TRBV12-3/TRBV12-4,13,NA,CASSLGRWGELFF,TGTGCCAGCAGTTTAGGAAGGTGGGGGGAGCTGTTTTTT
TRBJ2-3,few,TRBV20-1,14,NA,CSARELGRGDTQYF,TGCAGTGCTAGAGAGCTGGGGCGCGGAGATACGCAGTATTTT
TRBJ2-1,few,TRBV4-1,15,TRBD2,CASSQDGSSGIGQFF,TGCGCCAGCAGCCAAGATGGTAGTAGCGGGATAGGGCAGTTCTTC
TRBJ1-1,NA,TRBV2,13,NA,CASKWGWNTEAFF,TGTGCCAGCAAATGGGGATGGAACACTGAAGCTTTCTTT
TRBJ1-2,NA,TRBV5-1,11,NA,CASQGNYGYTF,TGCGCCAGCCAGGGGAACTATGGCTACACCTTC
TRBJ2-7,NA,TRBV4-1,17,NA,CASSQMGGGYWSHEQYF,TGCGCCAGCAGCCAGATGGGGGGGGGCTACTGGTCTCACGAGCAGTACTTC
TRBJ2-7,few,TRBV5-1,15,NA,CASSFEGQSTYEQYF,TGCGCCAGCAGCTTCGAGGGACAATCGACCTACGAGCAGTACTTC
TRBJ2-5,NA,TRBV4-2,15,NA,CASSQDEGRAETQYF,TGTGCCAGCAGCCAAGATGAGGGCAGGGCAGAGACCCAGTACTTC
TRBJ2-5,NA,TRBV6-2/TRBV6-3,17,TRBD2,CASSYSPRLAGEETQYF,TGTGCCAGCAGTTACTCCCCAAGACTAGCGGGAGAAGAGACCCAGTACTTC
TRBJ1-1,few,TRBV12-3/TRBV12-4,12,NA,CASSLWRTEAFF,TGTGCCAGCAGTTTATGGAGAACCGAAGCTTTCTTT
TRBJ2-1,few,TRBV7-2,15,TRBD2,CASSSRLAGEREQFF,TGTGCCAGCAGCTCACGACTAGCGGGAGAGCGTGAGCAGTTCTTC
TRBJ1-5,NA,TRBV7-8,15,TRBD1,CASSMTGGLNQPQHF,TGTGCCAGCAGCATGACAGGGGGCTTGAATCAGCCCCAGCATTTT
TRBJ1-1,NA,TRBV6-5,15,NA,CASSYSRVKNTEAFF,TGTGCCAGCAGTTACTCCCGGGTGAAAAACACTGAAGCTTTCTTT
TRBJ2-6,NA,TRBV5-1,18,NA,CASSLVGQGNPGANVLTF,TGCGCCAGCAGCTTGGTGGGGCAGGGGAATCCCGGGGCCAACGTCCTGACTTTC
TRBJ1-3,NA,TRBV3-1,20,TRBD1,CASSQAWRDSILLSGNTIYF,TGTGCCAGCAGCCAAGCTTGGCGGGACAGTATACTGCTCTCTGGAAACACCATATATTTT
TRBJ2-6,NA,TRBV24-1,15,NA,CATSEAGTGANVLTF,TGTGCCACCAGTGAAGCAGGGACTGGGGCCAACGTCCTGACTTTC
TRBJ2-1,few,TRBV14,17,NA,CASSPSWGDSVYNEQFF,TGTGCCAGCAGCCCCTCCTGGGGGGACAGCGTTTACAATGAGCAGTTCTTC
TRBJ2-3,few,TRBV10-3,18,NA,CAISESTRGRLATDTQYF,TGTGCCATCAGTGAGTCGACTCGGGGGAGGCTGGCTACAGATACGCAGTATTTT
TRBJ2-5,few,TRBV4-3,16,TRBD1,CASSRETGEGGETQYF,TGCGCCAGCAGCCGCGAGACAGGGGAAGGGGGGGAGACCCAGTACTTC
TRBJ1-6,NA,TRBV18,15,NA,CASSPAQGIDSPLHF,TGTGCCAGCTCACCAGCACAGGGTATCGATTCACCCCTCCACTTT
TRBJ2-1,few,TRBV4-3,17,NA,CASSHGDTGDSYNEQFF,TGCGCCAGCAGCCATGGGGACACGGGAGACTCCTACAATGAGCAGTTCTTC
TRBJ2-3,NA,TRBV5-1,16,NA,CASSLHQQGGTDTQYF,NA
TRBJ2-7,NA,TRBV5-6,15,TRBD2,CASSPPSGKDYEQYF,TGTGCCAGCAGCCCCCCCAGCGGGAAGGACTACGAGCAGTACTTC
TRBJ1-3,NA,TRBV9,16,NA,CASSPRERVGGNTIYF,TGTGCCAGCAGCCCCAGGGAGAGGGTAGGAGGAAACACCATATATTTT
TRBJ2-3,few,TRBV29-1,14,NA,CSVGAGAHTDTQYF,TGCAGCGTTGGAGCAGGGGCCCACACAGATACGCAGTATTTT
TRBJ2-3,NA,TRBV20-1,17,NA,CSARDPFKGGFTDTQYF,TGCAGTGCTAGAGATCCCTTTAAGGGAGGCTTCACAGATACGCAGTATTTT
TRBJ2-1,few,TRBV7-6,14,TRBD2,CASSSLGGVNEQFF,TGTGCCAGCAGCTCCCTTGGGGGGGTCAATGAGCAGTTCTTC
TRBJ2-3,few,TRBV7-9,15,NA,CASSLERRSTDTQYF,TGTGCCAGCAGCTTAGAGAGACGGAGCACAGATACGCAGTATTTT
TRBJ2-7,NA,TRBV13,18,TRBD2,CASSPGTSGGAASYEQYF,TGTGCCAGCAGCCCCGGGACTAGCGGGGGGGCCGCCTCCTACGAGCAGTACTTC
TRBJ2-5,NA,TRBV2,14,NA,CASSEGAVRETQYF,TGTGCCAGCAGTGAAGGGGCGGTGAGGGAGACCCAGTACTTC
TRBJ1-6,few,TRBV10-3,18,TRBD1,CAISERQGLIFYNSPLHF,TGTGCCATCAGTGAACGACAGGGGTTGATATTCTATAATTCACCCCTCCACTTT
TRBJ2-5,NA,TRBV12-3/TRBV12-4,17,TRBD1,CASSQALGTGGRETQYF,TGTGCCAGCAGTCAAGCTTTGGGGACAGGGGGTCGAGAGACCCAGTACTTC
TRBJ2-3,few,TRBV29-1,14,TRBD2,CSVPPGLVTDTQYF,TGCAGCGTGCCGCCGGGACTAGTAACAGATACGCAGTATTTT
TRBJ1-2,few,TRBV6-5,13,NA,CASGNREEWGYTF,TGTGCCAGCGGAAACAGGGAGGAGTGGGGCTACACCTTC
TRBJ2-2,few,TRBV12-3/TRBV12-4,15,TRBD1,CASTPDRGNTGELFF,TGTGCCAGCACCCCCGACAGGGGGAACACCGGGGAGCTGTTTTTT
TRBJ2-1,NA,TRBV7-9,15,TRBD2,CASSLGGAGHNEQFF,TGTGCCAGCAGCTTAGGTGGAGCGGGGCACAATGAGCAGTTCTTC
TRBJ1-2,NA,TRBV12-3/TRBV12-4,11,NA,CASSFLYGYTF,TGTGCCAGCAGTTTCCTCTATGGCTACACCTTC
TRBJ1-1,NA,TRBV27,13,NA,CASSHPGYTEAFF,TGTGCCAGCAGCCACCCTGGTTATACTGAAGCTTTCTTT
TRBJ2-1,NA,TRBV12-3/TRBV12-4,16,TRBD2,CASSLITGGSYNEQFF,TGTGCCAGCAGTTTAATTACGGGAGGTTCCTACAATGAGCAGTTCTTC
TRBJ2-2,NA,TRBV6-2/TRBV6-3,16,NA,CASRKRVGLNTGELFF,TGTGCCAGCAGGAAGAGGGTCGGATTGAACACCGGGGAGCTGTTTTTT
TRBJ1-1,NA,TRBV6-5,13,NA,CASSNQPNTEAFF,TGTGCCAGCAGTAACCAGCCGAACACTGAAGCTTTCTTT
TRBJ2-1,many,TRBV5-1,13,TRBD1,CASSLPGGSEQFF,TGCGCCAGCAGCCTTCCAGGGGGCAGTGAGCAGTTCTTC